The 9 T cell receptor beta chains in this list originate from one sample, sequenced in a study of blood T cell repertoires in COVID-19. Repertoires were generated with immunoSEQ multiplex PCR, while TCRdb's copy carries only in-frame clones and drops some. The top ten hold just under 2% of the sample, which has roughly 150,000 clones, over 90% seen once. Sequencing was performed on peripheral blood. The origin of the receptors is a woman in her sixties with COVID-19, enrolled during active disease.

The V call is TRBV5-4, the J call TRBJ1-4; 7 nucleotides align to TRBD1. From germline, CDR1 is SGHNT and CDR2 YYREEE (reference sequence). With 4 bases clipped from V and 6 bases from J, the junction kept 12 bases outside the gene matches. CDR3 size: 16 residues. Written as DNA, the CDR3 is TGTGCCAGCAGCCCTGGGACAGCCGCGAGGGATGAAAAACTGTTTTTT. Amino acids: CASSPGTAARDEKLFF.

J is TRBJ2-3 and V is TRBV19; D might be TRBD1 (6 bases). The CDR3 has 16 residues. V dropped 1 base and J dropped 3 bases, with 14 bases sitting between them. Per the germline V gene, CDR1 is LNHDA and CDR2 is SQIVND (reference sequence). The CDR3, as DNA: TGTGCCAGTAGTATAGGACAGGCCTTGGGGACAGATACGCAGTATTTT. It yields the protein CASSIGQALGTDTQYF.

The chain links TRBV5-5 to TRBJ2-7; 8 bases map to TRBD1. V trimming: 4 bases; J trimming: 0 bases; junction bases outside the gene matches: 9. Germline V gives CDR1 SGHKS, CDR2 YYEKEE (reference sequence). The CDR3 contains 16 residues. CDR3 loop: CASSPPWGQASYEQYF. CDR3 nucleotides: TGTGCCAGCAGCCCCCCCTGGGGACAGGCCTCCTACGAGCAGTACTTC.

The chain combines TRBV25-1 with TRBJ2-1; perhaps TRBD1 as D (5 bases). This CDR3 contains 13 residues. The V and J ends lost 11 bases and 3 bases respectively, with 14 bases between them. Germline CDR1 MGHDK, CDR2 SYGVNS. CDR3 sequence: CASRRTFYNEQFF. DNA for the CDR3: TGTGCCTCCCGAAGGACATTCTACAATGAGCAGTTCTTC.

This sequence joins TRBV13 and TRBJ1-3; the D is unclear. V lost 7 bases to trimming and J lost 3 bases, with 10 bases between them. Germline V lookup: CDR1 PRHDT, CDR2 FYEKMQ (reference sequence). CDR3 size: 13 residues. CDR3 in amino acids: CASTPRGGNTIYF. CDR3 in DNA: TGTGCCAGCACCCCCCGAGGTGGAAACACCATATATTTT.

The V and J genes are TRBV6-5 and TRBJ1-2, with 7 bases matching TRBD1. The V segment lost 8 bases and the J segment 4 bases; nucleotides outside the gene matches: 10. Germline CDR1 reads MNHEY; CDR2 reads SVGAGI. The CDR3 is 14 amino acids. The CDR3 DNA reads TGTGCCAGCGGGAAGGACAGGCCACCCTATGGCTACACCTTC. Encoded protein: CASGKDRPPYGYTF.

The V gene is TRBV18, the J gene TRBJ1-1; D is uncertain. This CDR3 is 14 amino acids long. Germline CDR1 reads KGHSH; CDR2 reads LQKENI. With 0 bases removed from V and 3 bases from J, the gap between germline ends came to 8 bases. CDR3 coding DNA: TGTGCCAGCTCACCACCGTCAGTTCACACTGAAGCTTTCTTT. The encoded protein is CASSPPSVHTEAFF.

The rearrangement uses TRBV19 and TRBJ2-7; a weak D match, TRBD2 (7 bases). CDR1 is LNHDA and CDR2 is SQIVND in the germline V gene (reference sequence). V lost 5 bases to trimming and J lost 3 bases, with 14 bases between them. The CDR3 is 14 residues long. This CDR3 reads CASSYRGGHYEQYF. In nucleotides, the CDR3 is TGTGCCAGTAGTTATAGGGGGGGCCACTACGAGCAGTACTTC.

The CDR3 is CASSLARQSSYNSPLHF. The CDR3 DNA reads TGTGCCAGCAGCTTAGCTAGACAAAGCTCCTATAATTCACCCCTCCACTTT. V is TRBV7-4 and J is TRBJ1-6, with D uncertain. Germline-derived CDR1 and CDR2 are SGHVT and SQSDAQ. CDR3 length: 17 amino acids. The V gene lost 0 bases and the J gene lost 0 bases, with 9 bases spanning the gap.